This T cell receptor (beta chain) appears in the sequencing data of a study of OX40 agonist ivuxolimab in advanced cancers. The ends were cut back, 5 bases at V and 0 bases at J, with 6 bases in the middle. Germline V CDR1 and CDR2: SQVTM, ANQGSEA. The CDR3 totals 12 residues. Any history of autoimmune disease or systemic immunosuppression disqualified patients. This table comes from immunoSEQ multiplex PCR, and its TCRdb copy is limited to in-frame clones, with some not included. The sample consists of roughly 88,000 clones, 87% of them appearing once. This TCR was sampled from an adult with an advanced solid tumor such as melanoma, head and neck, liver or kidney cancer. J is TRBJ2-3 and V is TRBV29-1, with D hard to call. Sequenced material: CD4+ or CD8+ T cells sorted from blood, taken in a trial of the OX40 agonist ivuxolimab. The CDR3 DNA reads TGCAGCGTTTTCCGGAGCACAGATACGCAGTATTTT. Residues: CSVFRSTDTQYF.